This T cell receptor beta chain was sequenced during a study of molecular identifiers for immune sequencing clone quantification. General study points: Naive cells had under 1% of molecules in clones above 20 RNA copies, effectors over 99%. Jurkat TCR RNA spiked in from one cell could reportedly be detected among about a million naive cells.

The CDR3 totals 13 residues. V was cut by 5 bases and J by 6 bases, with 10 bases left in between. As for this clonotype: Its cognate antigen is unknown.

Previously reported methods and listed TCR primers produced the bulk TCR libraries. TCRdb reanalysed the PCR reads using MiXCR and keeps one entry per CDR3 protein. The sample lists about half a million distinct CDR3 sequences, 25% occurring once. This TCR was sampled from a human donor in good health. Some libraries in this study had Jurkat cell RNA spiked in. The sequencing input was naive CD8+ T cells from blood, with Jurkat cell RNA spiked in. Subset in this sample: FACS-sorted CD8+CD4-CCR7+CD45RA+ naive T cells. The chain couples TRBV12-3 or TRBV12-4 to TRBJ2-2; no reliable D call. CDR3 amino acids: CASSRGGAGELFF. CDR3 nucleotide sequence: TGTGCCAGCAGTCGCGGCGGAGCCGGGGAGCTGTTTTTT.